This is a list of T cell receptor beta chains from one sample in a study of human T cells and chemical hapten exposure. MiXCR, applied by TCRdb to the reads, yields one record per CDR3 protein. The repertoire includes around 120,000 distinct CDR3 sequences, over 6.5% of them detected once, and 1.3% to 1.5% sits in the top ten. Sample: whole blood. These receptors came from a human donor in good health. Some clones in this sample may be carry-over from other donors' samples. CDR3s include the opening cysteine and the closing phenylalanine or tryptophan. A D gene is named only where the DNA matches it firmly. Clone size appears in some rows only: once, few, many, or a class for an expanded clone.

>few|TRBV25-1|NA|TRBJ1-1
TGTGCCAGCAGTGAATATTCCCCCTACTCTGAAGCTTTCTTT
CASSEYSPYSEAFF
>many|TRBV20-1|TRBD2|TRBJ2-1
TGCAGTGCAGGTACTAGCGGGAGCTCCTACAATGAGCAGTTCTTC
CSAGTSGSSYNEQFF
>many|TRBV11-2|TRBD2|TRBJ2-5
TGTGCCAGCAGCGCAAATCCCCGGGACTACCAGCAAGAGACCCAGTACTTC
CASSANPRDYQQETQYF
>many|TRBV6-5|NA|TRBJ1-4
TGTGCCAGCAGTCGATCACGCGAAGGGGCGAGGGAAAAACTGTTTTTT
CASSRSREGAREKLFF
>many|TRBV9|NA|TRBJ1-6
TGTGCCAGCAGCGTAGGCGGTGGCAATTCACCCCTCCACTTT
CASSVGGGNSPLHF
>many|TRBV7-8|TRBD1|TRBJ1-4
TGTGCCAGCAGCCTCGGGACAGGGTCTTCTGAAAAACTGTTTTTT
CASSLGTGSSEKLFF
>few|TRBV6-5|NA|TRBJ2-5
TGTGCCAGCAGTTACTCCGGGGCGTTCCAAGAGACCCAGTACTTC
CASSYSGAFQETQYF
>NA|TRBV5-4|TRBD2|TRBJ2-5
TGTGCCAAAAGTGACTGGCTCGGGGGGGTGGAGACCCAGTACTTC
CAKSDWLGGVETQYF
>many|TRBV28|NA|TRBJ1-1
TGTGCCAGCAAAGGTCCGGCTCCGCGGAACTTGAACACTGAAGCTTTCTTT
CASKGPAPRNLNTEAFF
>NA|TRBV6-5|TRBD2|TRBJ2-1
TGTGCCAGCAACCTACTAGCGGAAGGGACGGGTGAGCAGTTCTTC
CASNLLAEGTGEQFF
>NA|TRBV10-3|NA|TRBJ1-4
TGTGCCATCAGTGAGTCTGACAGCCAACCTGCAACTAATGAAAAACTGTTTTTT
CAISESDSQPATNEKLFF
>NA|TRBV7-2|TRBD2|TRBJ2-5
TGTGCCAGCAGCTCCGGGACTAGCGTTGAGACCCAGTACTTC
CASSSGTSVETQYF
>NA|TRBV6-1|NA|TRBJ2-1
TGTGCCAGCAGTGAAGAAGCGGAGAGGTTCAGGTCCTACAATGAGCAGTTCTTC
CASSEEAERFRSYNEQFF
>many|TRBV25-1|NA|TRBJ2-1
TGTGCCAGCAGTGGGAGGACTGAGCAGTTCTTC
CASSGRTEQFF
>many|TRBV27|NA|TRBJ1-5
TGTGCCAGCAGTTTGGTAACGGGGGCCGATCAGCCCCAGCATTTT
CASSLVTGADQPQHF
>few|TRBV7-2|NA|TRBJ2-2
TGTGCCAGCAGCTTAGGGCGGGGCACCGGGGAGCTGTTTTTT
CASSLGRGTGELFF